This record covers a single TCR beta chain. The protocol was immunoSEQ multiplex PCR, while the TCRdb copy is restricted to in-frame clones and leaves out a portion. Seen here are about 480,000 clones, around 87% observed once, and the top ten hold over 1.5%. The V gene lost 5 bases and the J gene lost 2 bases, with 19 bases spanning the gap. This CDR3 has 18 residues. From germline, CDR1 is SGHNT and CDR2 YENEEA. These data are taken from a study of blood T cell repertoires in COVID-19. Sequences were obtained from PBMCs or T cells enriched from blood (not recorded which). This TCR came from a woman aged 40 to 50 who had recovered from COVID-19. V is TRBV11-3 and J is TRBJ2-6; a weak D match, TRBD1 (5 bases). In DNA, the CDR3 is TGTGCCAGCAGCCCGACAGACACCTCTCTAACTGGGGCCAACGTCCTGACTTTC. Its translation: CASSPTDTSLTGANVLTF. The full variable domain, in which reference TRBV11-3 and TRBJ2-6 provide the parts outside the CDR3, is EAGVVQSPRYKIIEKKQPVAFWCNPISGHNTLYWYLQNLGQGPELLIRYENEEAVDDSQLPKDRFSAERLKGVDSTLKIQPAELGDSAVYLCASSPTDTSLTGANVLTFGAGSRLTVL.